This T cell receptor beta chain was obtained from a study of blood T cell repertoires in COVID-19. Whole-study context: The origin of the acute and convalescent COVID-19 samples was the United States, Italy and Spain.

The method was immunoSEQ multiplex PCR; TCRdb's version includes in-frame clones alone and lacks a portion of them. The data show roughly 400,000 clones, approximately 90% seen once. Participants were aged roughly 18 to 89 years from 20 to 30 US areas. Clinical history reported by participants formed the basis on which cohorts were assigned. Material: PBMCs or T cells enriched from blood (not recorded which). This clonotype originated in a woman in her thirties or forties who had been exposed to COVID-19.

CDR3 sequence (DNA): TGTGCCAGCAGTTTATGGCCCTACGAGCAGTACTTC. Its translation is CASSLWPYEQYF. The V gene is TRBV12-3 or TRBV12-4, the J gene TRBJ2-7; the D is unclear. V lost 2 bases and J lost 2, with 4 bases in between. The CDR3 is 12 amino acids.